The source of this T cell receptor (beta chain) is a study of beta chain features in type 1 diabetes. Points from the study as a whole: Moderate but significant shortening of TCRB CDR3s was recorded in all four CD4+ subsets from Type 1 diabetes patients.

Sequencing targeted expressed TCRB transcripts, as all isolated RNA had been reverse transcribed. Libraries were prepared by immunoSEQ multiplex PCR; TCRdb keeps only in-frame clonotypes and omits some of them. Among some 410,000 clones, roughly an eighth were seen once, and the ten largest hold 0.04% to 0.05%. The CDR3 length is 13 residues. Per germline, CDR1 SGHTA and CDR2 FQGNSA. Trimming stripped 7 bases from V and 6 bases from J, with 10 bases between. As regards this clone: What it binds is not known.

The receptor comes from a young woman in good health. The source material was naive CD4+ T cells from blood. The V call is TRBV7-2, the J call TRBJ1-6, with a tentative D call TRBD1 (5 bases). The CDR3 bases are TGTGCCAGCAAGGGACTCGTTAATTCACCCCTCCACTTT. Translating gives CASKGLVNSPLHF.